The T cell receptor (beta chain) under discussion was sequenced for a study of spatial heterogeneity in lung cancer. Study as a whole: For the average unique TCR and UMI combination, more than 9.5 occurrences appeared in raw reads.

The time point: sample taken at primary tumor resection. Sequencing covered unsorted whole RNA taken from tumor, nontumor lung or frozen PBMC. Samples were donated by 72 untreated early-stage non-small cell lung cancer patients. This clonotype appeared many times. Its antigen is still unknown. Study-level points and caveats: Ubiquitous expanded tumor TCRs were seen in blood more at resection than at follow-up.

From germline, CDR1 is SGDLS and CDR2 YYNGEE. This CDR3 has 14 amino acids. After removal of 3 bases from V and 3 bases from J, the junction contained 2 bases not matched to a gene. TCRdb recomputed calls from the 5' RACE reads with MiXCR, one row per CDR3 protein. The table shows tens of thousands of distinct CDR3 sequences, with 4.6% occurring only once. The chain employs TRBV9 and TRBJ2-7; TRBD2 agrees at 11 bases. The source was PBMCs, collected at surgery. This receptor was taken from a male donor with early-stage non-small cell lung cancer. The CDR3 sequence: CASSEGLAVYEQYF. CDR3 nucleotides: TGTGCCAGCAGCGAGGGACTAGCGGTCTACGAGCAGTACTTC.